The 8 T cell receptor beta chains below were found in one sample sequenced in a study of blood T cell repertoires in COVID-19. Profiling relied on immunoSEQ multiplex PCR, and the TCRdb table lists in-frame clones only, not all of them. The sample has about 320,000 clones; more than 85% are singletons. Material for sequencing was PBMCs or T cells enriched from blood (not recorded which). These receptors all come from a woman aged 25 to 39 who had been exposed to COVID-19.

CDR3 nucleotides: TGTGCCATCAGTGAGACCCGGACAGGGCCCTACGAGCAGTACTTC. Amino acid sequence: CAISETRTGPYEQYF. The J gene is TRBJ2-7, the V gene TRBV10-3, with 8 bases identical to TRBD1. V gave up 2 bases and J gave up 2 bases; unmatched junction bases: 5. The germline V gene has CDR1 ENHRY and CDR2 SYGVKD. The length of the CDR3 is 15 residues.

This clone was counted a few times. The rearrangement joins TRBV20-1 to TRBJ2-1; TRBD1 matches at 7 bases. Germline-derived CDR1 and CDR2 are DFQATT and SNEGSKA (reference sequence). With V trimmed by 7 bases and J by 8 bases, 5 bases remained unmatched. CDR3 size: 11 residues. The CDR3 bases are TGCAGTGGATTACAGGGGTATGAGCAGTTCTTC. This encodes CSGLQGYEQFF.

The V and J genes are TRBV4-2 and TRBJ2-2, with 10 bases fitting TRBD1. Germline CDR1 reads LGHNA; CDR2 reads YNFKEQ. The CDR3 length is 16 residues. The V gene end was trimmed by 4 bases and the J gene end by 1 base; junction bases not matched to a gene: 3. CDR3 sequence reads: CASSLRTGGNTGELFF. The CDR3 DNA reads TGTGCCAGCAGCCTCAGGACAGGGGGGAACACCGGGGAGCTGTTTTTT.

A word on this clone: The same CDR3 can be traced to other DNA sequences in this sample. The chain is built from TRBV19 and TRBJ2-7; maybe TRBD1 (6 bases). In germline, CDR1 is LNHDA, CDR2 SQIVND (reference sequence). This CDR3 has 12 residues. V shed 4 bases and J shed 4 bases, with 8 bases lying between them. The CDR3 spells CASSNRDYEQYF. The CDR3 nucleotides are TGTGCCAGTAGTAACAGGGATTACGAGCAGTACTTC.

This clone appeared once. The rearrangement joins TRBV5-1 to TRBJ2-7; possibly TRBD1 for D (5 bases). This CDR3 region has 13 residues. Trimming left V 0 bases short and J 7 bases short, with 11 bases between. From germline, CDR1 is SGHRS and CDR2 YFSETQ. CDR3 amino acids: CASSLVQGLEQYF. For the CDR3, the DNA is TGCGCCAGCAGCTTGGTCCAGGGCCTGGAGCAGTACTTC.

This sequence joins TRBV7-6 and TRBJ1-3, with D perhaps matching TRBD1 (5 bases). The CDR3 is made up of 17 amino acids. CDR1 SGHVS and CDR2 FNYEAQ come from the germline V gene. V was pared by 8 bases and J by 6 bases, with 26 bases between. The DNA of the CDR3 is TGTGCCAGCGGCGTCGAGGTTGGGGGGACTCTGGCAAACACCATATATTTT. Protein product: CASGVEVGGTLANTIYF.

The CDR3: CASSPSALGKTGYGYTF. The CDR3 nucleotides are TGTGCCAGCTCACCATCAGCCTTAGGGAAAACGGGGTATGGCTACACCTTC. V usage is TRBV18 and J usage is TRBJ1-2, with unresolved D. The V end lost 2 bases, the J end lost 5 bases, and 21 bases lay between the germline ends. CDR1 and CDR2 from the germline V gene are KGHSH and LQKENI. This CDR3 has 17 residues. The entire variable domain, with the rest obtained from reference TRBV18 and TRBJ1-2, is as follows: NAGVMQNPRHLVRRRGQEARLRCSPMKGHSHVYWYRQLPEEGLKFMVYLQKENIIDESGMPKERFSAEFPKEGPSILRIQQVVRGDSAAYFCASSPSALGKTGYGYTFGSGTRLTVV.

The chain recombines TRBV3-1 (or the pseudogene TRBV3-2) with TRBJ2-7, with D possibly matching TRBD2 (6 bases). The CDR3 is 14 residues long. CDR1 and CDR2 (germline): LGHDT, YNNKEL (reference sequence). The V end lost 4 bases, the J end lost 1 base, and 11 bases lay between the germline ends. DNA for the CDR3: TGTGCCAGCAGCCTAACCGGGGGATCCTACGAGCAGTACTTC. This sequence encodes CASSLTGGSYEQYF.